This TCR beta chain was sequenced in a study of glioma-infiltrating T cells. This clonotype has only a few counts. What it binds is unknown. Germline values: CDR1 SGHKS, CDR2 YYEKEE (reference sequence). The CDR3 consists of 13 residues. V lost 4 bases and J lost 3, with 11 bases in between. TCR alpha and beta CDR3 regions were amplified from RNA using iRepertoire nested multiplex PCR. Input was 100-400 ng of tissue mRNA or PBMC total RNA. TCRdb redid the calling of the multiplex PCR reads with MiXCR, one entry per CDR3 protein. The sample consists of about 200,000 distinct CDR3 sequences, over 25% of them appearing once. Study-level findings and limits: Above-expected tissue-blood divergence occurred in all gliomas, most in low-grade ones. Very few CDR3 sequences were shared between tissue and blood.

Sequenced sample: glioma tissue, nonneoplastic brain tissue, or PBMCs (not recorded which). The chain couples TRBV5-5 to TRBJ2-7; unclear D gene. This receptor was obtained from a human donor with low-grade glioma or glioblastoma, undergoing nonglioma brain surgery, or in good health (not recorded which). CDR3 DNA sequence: TGTGCCAGCAGCAACTGGGCGGACTACGAGCAGTACTTC. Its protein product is CASSNWADYEQYF.